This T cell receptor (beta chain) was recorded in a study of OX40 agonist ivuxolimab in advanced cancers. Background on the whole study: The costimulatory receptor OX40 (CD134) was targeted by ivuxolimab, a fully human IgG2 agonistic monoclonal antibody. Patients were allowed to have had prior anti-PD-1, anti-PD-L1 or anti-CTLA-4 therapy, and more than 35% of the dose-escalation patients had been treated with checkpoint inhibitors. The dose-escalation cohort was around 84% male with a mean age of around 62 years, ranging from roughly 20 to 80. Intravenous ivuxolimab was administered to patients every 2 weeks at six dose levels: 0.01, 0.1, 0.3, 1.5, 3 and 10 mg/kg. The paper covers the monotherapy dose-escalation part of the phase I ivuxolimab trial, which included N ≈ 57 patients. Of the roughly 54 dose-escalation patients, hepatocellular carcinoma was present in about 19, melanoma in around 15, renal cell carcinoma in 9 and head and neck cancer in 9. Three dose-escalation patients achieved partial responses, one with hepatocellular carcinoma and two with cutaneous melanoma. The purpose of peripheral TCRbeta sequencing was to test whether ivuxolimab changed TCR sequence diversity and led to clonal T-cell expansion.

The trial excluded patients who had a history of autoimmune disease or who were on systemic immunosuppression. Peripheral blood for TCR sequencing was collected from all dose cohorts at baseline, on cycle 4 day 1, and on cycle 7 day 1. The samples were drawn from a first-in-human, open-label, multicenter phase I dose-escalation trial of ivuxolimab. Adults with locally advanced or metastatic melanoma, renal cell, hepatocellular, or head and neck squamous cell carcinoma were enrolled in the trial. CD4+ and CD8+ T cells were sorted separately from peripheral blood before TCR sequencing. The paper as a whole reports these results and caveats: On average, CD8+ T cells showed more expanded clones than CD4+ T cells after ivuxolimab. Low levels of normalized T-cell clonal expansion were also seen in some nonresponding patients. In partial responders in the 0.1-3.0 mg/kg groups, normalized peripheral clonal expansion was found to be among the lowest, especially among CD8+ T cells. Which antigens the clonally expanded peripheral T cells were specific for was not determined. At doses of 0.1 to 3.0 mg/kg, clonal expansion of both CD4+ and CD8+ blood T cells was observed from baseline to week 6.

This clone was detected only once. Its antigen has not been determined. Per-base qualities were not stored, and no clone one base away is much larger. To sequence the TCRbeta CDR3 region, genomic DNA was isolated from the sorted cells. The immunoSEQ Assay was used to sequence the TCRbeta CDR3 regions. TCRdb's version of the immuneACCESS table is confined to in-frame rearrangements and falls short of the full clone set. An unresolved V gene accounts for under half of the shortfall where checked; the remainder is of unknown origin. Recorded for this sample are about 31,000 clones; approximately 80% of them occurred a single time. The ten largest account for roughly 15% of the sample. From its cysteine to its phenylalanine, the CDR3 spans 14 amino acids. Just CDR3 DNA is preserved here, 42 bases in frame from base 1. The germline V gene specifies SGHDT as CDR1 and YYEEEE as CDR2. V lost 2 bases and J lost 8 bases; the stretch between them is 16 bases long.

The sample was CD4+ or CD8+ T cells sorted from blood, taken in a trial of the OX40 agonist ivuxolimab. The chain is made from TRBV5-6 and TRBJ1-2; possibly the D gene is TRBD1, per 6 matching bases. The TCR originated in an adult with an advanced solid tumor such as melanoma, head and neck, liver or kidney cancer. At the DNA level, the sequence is TGTGCCAGCAGCTTTAACAGGGAGGAGGGCGGCTACACCTTC. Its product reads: CASSFNREEGGYTF. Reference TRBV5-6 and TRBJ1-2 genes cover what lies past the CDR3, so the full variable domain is DAGVTQSPTHLIKTRGQQVTLRCSPKSGHDTVSWYQQALGQGPQFIFQYYEEEERQRGNFPDRFSGHQFPNYSSELNVNALLLGDSALYLCASSFNREEGGYTFGSGTRLTVV.